The 6 T cell receptor beta chains reported below all come from one sample, sequenced in a study of T cell responses to AZD1222 COVID-19 vaccine. Libraries were prepared by immunoSEQ multiplex PCR; TCRdb keeps only in-frame clonotypes and omits some of them. The repertoire holds approximately 170,000 clones, with 88% as singletons. The specimen was peripheral blood, collected 28 days after the second AZD1222 dose. The origin of the receptors is an adult who received the AZD1222 COVID-19 vaccine.

V usage is TRBV21-1 and J usage is TRBJ2-5. TRBV21-1 constitutes a pseudogene. The CDR3 runs to 20 residues. CDR3 in amino acids: CASSAHDPLHVGTLQETQYF. The CDR3 DNA reads TGTGCCAGCAGCGCTCACGACCCCCTGCACGTTGGTACCCTGCAAGAGACCCAGTACTTC.

V and J are TRBV19 and TRBJ1-5; a possible D gene is TRBD1 (5 bases). V was cut by 9 bases and J by 4 bases, with 19 bases left in between. Germline CDR1 and CDR2: LNHDA and SQIVND (reference sequence). This CDR3 is built from 15 residues. The chain's CDR3 is CASAPGRRDNQPQHF. The CDR3 DNA reads TGTGCCAGCGCCCCGGGACGCAGGGATAATCAGCCCCAGCATTTT.

This clone was seen a few times. Its ends do not fully match the called genes, so a read error is possible. The chain carries TRBV4-1 and TRBJ1-1; TRBD1 is a possible D gene (6 bases). The CDR3 loop spans 15 amino acids. Germline CDR1 MGHRA, CDR2 YSYEKL. The CDR3 DNA follows: TGCGCCAGCAGCGGGTTTGGCAGGGGCCGTCCTGAGGCTTTCTTT. It specifies CASSGFGRGRPEAFF.

The chain couples TRBV7-3 to TRBJ2-1; TRBD1 or TRBD2 may be the D gene (5 bases each). Trimming took off 1 base at V and 15 bases at J, with 16 bases between the two ends. Germline V gene sequence: CDR1 SGHTA, CDR2 FQGTGA. The CDR3 totals 13 residues. CDR3 bases: TGTGCCAGCAGCTTAATTCAGGGATCCGAGGGGTTCTTC. Its translation: CASSLIQGSEGFF.

The chain couples TRBV3-1 (or the pseudogene TRBV3-2) to TRBJ2-1, with TRBD2 matching over 9 bases. The V gene's germline CDR1 is LGHDT and CDR2 YNNKEL (reference sequence). The trim removed 0 bases at V and 7 bases at J, leaving 16 bases unmatched. The CDR3 has 19 amino acids. The CDR3 reads CASSQEVAGVTQVGNEQFF. The CDR3 bases are TGTGCCAGCAGCCAAGAGGTAGCGGGGGTAACTCAGGTGGGGAATGAGCAGTTCTTC.

This sequence joins TRBV7-2 and TRBJ2-7; D remains unclear. This CDR3 spans 13 amino acids. Germline CDR1 reads SGHTA; CDR2 reads FQGNSA. Deletions cut 2 bases from V and 3 bases from J, with 8 bases between. The DNA for the CDR3 is TGTGCCAGCAGCTTACAGGTGGGCTACGAGCAGTACTTC. This translates into CASSLQVGYEQYF.